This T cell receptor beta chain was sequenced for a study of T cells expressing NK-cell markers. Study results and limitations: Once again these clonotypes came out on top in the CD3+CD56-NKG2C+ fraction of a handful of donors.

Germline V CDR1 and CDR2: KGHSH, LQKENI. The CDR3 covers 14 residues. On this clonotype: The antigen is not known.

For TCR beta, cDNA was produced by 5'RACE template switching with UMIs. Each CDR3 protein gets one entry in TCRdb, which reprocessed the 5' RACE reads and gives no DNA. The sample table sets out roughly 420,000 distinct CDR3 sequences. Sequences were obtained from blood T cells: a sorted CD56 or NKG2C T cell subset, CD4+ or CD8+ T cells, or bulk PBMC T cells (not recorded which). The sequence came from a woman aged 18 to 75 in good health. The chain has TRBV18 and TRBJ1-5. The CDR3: CASSPSKARQPQHF.